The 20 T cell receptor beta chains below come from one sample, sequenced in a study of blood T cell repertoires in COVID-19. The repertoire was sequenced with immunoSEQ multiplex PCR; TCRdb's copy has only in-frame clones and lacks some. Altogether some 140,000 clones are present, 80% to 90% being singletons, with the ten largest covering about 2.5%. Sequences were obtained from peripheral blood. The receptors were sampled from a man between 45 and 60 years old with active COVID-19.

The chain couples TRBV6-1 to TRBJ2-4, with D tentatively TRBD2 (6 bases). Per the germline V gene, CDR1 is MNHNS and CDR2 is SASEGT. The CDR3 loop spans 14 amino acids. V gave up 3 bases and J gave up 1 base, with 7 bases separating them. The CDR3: CASSDGGAKNIQYF. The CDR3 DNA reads TGTGCCAGCAGTGATGGGGGGGCCAAAAACATTCAGTACTTC.

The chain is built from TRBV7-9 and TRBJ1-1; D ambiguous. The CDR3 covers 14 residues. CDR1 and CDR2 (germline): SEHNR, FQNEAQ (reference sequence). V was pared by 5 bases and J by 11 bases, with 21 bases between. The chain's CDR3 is CASSGSVAPAGAFF. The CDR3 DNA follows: TGTGCCAGCAGCGGTAGCGTAGCCCCAGCGGGGGCTTTCTTT.

The CDR3 here is CASSSSGSSGNTIYF. The CDR3, as DNA: TGTGCCAGCAGCTCGAGTGGGAGCTCTGGAAACACCATATATTTT. This chain uses TRBV3-1 (or the pseudogene TRBV3-2) with TRBJ1-3; unclear D gene. With 5 bases removed from V and 0 bases from J, the gap between germline ends came to 11 bases. This CDR3 contains 15 residues. Germline V CDR1 and CDR2: LGHDT, YNNKEL (reference sequence).

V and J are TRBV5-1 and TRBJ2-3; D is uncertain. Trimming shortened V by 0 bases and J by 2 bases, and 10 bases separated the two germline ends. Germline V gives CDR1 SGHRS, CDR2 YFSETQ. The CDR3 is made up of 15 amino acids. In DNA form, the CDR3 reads TGCGCCAGCAGCTTGGAGGCAGGTTCCACAGATACGCAGTATTTT. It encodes CASSLEAGSTDTQYF.

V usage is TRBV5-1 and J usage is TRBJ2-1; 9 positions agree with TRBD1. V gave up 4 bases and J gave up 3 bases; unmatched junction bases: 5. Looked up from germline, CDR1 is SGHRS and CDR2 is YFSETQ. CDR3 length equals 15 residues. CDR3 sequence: CASSTRTGVYNEQFF. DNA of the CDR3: TGCGCCAGCAGCACACGGACAGGGGTCTACAATGAGCAGTTCTTC.

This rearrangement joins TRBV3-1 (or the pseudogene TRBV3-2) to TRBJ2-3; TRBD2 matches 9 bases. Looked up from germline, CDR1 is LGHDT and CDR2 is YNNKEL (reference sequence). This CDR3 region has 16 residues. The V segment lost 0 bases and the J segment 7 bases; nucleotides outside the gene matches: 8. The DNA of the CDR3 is TGTGCCAGCAGCCAAGATGGGAGCGGGGGGAGGTATACGCAGTATTTT. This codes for CASSQDGSGGRYTQYF.

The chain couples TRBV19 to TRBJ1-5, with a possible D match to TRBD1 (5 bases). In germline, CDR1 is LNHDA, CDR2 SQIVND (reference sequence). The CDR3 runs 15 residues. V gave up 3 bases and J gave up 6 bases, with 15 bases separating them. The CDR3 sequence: CASSIVQGEVQPQHF. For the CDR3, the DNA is TGTGCCAGTAGTATCGTCCAGGGCGAGGTTCAGCCCCAGCATTTT.

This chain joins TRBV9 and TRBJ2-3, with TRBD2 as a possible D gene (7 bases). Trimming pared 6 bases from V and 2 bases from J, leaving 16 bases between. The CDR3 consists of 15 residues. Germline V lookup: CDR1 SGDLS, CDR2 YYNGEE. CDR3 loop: CASTLEGGATDTQYF. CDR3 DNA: TGTGCCAGCACCCTAGAGGGGGGGGCCACAGATACGCAGTATTTT. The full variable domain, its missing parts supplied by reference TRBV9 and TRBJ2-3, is DSGVTQTPKHLITATGQRVTLRCSPRSGDLSVYWYQQSLDQGLQFLIQYYNGEERAKGNILERFSAQQFPDLHSELNLSSLELGDSALYFCASTLEGGATDTQYFGPGTRLTVL.

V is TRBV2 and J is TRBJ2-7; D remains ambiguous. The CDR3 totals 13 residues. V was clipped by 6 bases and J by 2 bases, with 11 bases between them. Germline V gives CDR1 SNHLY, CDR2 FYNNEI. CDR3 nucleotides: TGTGCCAGCAGGGCCGCTCCGCCCTACGAGCAGTACTTC. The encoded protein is CASRAAPPYEQYF.

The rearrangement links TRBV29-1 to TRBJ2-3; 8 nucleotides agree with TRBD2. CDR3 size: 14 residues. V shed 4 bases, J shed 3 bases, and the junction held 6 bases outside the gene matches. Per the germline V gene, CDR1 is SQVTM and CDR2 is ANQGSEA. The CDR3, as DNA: TGCAGCGTTGCGAGCGGGGGAGTAACAGATACGCAGTATTTT. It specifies CSVASGGVTDTQYF.

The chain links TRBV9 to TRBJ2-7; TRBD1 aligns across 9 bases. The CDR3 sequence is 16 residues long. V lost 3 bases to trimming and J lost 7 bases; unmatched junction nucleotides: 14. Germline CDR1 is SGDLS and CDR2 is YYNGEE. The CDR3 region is CASSAKQGARIEEQYF. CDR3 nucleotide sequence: TGTGCCAGCAGCGCAAAACAGGGGGCGAGGATAGAGGAGCAGTACTTC.

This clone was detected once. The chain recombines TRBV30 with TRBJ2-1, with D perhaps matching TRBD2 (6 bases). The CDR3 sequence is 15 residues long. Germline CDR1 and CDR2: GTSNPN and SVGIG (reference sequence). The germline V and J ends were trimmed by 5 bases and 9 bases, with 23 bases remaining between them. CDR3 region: CAWGRDRRGSSEQFF. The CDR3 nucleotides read TGTGCCTGGGGACGGGACCGGCGGGGTTCGAGTGAGCAGTTCTTC.

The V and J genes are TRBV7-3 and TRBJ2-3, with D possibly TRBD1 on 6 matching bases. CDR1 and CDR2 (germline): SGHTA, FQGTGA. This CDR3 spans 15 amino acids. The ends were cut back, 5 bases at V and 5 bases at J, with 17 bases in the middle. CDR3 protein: CASSDRQGHVDTQYF. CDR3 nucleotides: TGTGCCAGCAGCGACCGGCAGGGGCATGTAGATACGCAGTATTTT.

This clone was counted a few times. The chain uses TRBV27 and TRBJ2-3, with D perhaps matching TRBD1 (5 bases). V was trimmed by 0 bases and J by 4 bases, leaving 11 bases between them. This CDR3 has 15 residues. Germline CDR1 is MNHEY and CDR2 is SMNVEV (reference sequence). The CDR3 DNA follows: TGTGCCAGCAGTTTATCACGACAGATCCCAGATACGCAGTATTTT. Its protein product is CASSLSRQIPDTQYF.

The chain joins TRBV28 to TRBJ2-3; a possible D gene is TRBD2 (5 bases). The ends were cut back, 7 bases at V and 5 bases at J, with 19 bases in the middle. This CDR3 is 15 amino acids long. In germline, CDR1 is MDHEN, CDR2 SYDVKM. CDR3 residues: CASIRGGNGGDTQYF. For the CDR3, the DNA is TGTGCCAGCATTCGCGGCGGTAACGGAGGAGATACGCAGTATTTT.

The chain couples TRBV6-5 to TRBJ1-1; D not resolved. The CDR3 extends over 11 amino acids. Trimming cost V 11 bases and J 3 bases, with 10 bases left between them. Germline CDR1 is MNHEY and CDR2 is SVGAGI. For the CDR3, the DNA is TGTGCCGTGTTCGAGTACACTGAAGCTTTCTTT. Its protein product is CAVFEYTEAFF.

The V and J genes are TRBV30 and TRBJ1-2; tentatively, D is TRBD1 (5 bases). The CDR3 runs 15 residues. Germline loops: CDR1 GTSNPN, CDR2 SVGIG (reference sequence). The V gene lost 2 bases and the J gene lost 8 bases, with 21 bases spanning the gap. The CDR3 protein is CAWSRRNGGAWGYTF. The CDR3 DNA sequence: TGTGCCTGGAGTCGAAGGAATGGTGGGGCGTGGGGCTACACCTTC.

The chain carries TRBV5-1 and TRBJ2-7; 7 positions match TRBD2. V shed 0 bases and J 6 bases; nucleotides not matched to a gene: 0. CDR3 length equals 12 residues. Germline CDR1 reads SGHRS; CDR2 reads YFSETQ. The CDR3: CASSLAGGEQYF. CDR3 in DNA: TGCGCCAGCAGCTTGGCGGGGGGCGAGCAGTACTTC.

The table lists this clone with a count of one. The chain's CDR3 is CASSEPARTGAGANVLTF. CDR3 DNA: TGTGCCAGCAGTGAACCGGCCAGGACAGGGGCCGGGGCCAACGTCCTGACTTTC. The rearrangement uses TRBV25-1 and TRBJ2-6; 9 nucleotides align to TRBD1. Germline V gene data show CDR1 as MGHDK and CDR2 as SYGVNS. The trim removed 2 bases at V and 4 bases at J, leaving 9 bases unmatched. This CDR3 spans 18 amino acids. The full variable domain, with the rest looked up from reference TRBV25-1 and TRBJ2-6, is EADIYQTPRYLVIGTGKKITLECSQTMGHDKMYWYQQDPGMELHLIHYSYGVNSTEKGDLSSESTVSRIRTEHFPLTLESARPSHTSQYLCASSEPARTGAGANVLTFGAGSRLTVL.

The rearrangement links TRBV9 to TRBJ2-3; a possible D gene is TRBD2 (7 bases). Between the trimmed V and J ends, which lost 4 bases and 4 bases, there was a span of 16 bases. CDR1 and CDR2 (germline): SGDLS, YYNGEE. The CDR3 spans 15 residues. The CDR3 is CASSLKGGYSDTQYF. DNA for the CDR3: TGTGCCAGCAGCCTCAAGGGGGGGTACTCAGATACGCAGTATTTT.